Here is one T cell receptor (beta chain) with its context. Its specificity is not known. Splitting of each subset's genomic DNA was done evenly across several immunoSEQ plates. Profiling relied on immunoSEQ multiplex PCR, and the TCRdb table lists in-frame clones only, not all of them. The sample lists about 120,000 clones, about 63% seen once, with roughly a quarter in the top ten. These data originate in a study of shared clonotypes between healthy human individuals. Study-wide results and caveats: Although depth was large, rarefaction showed that sequencing of the sorted subsets was incomplete.

V lost 1 base and J lost 1; bases outside the gene matches: 5. This CDR3 has 16 residues. The germline gives CDR1 SGHVS, CDR2 FNYEAQ. The TCR sequence derives from a woman under 40 in good health. The rearrangement joins TRBV7-6 to TRBJ1-1, with 8 bases lining up with TRBD1. The sequencing sample was made of memory CD8+ T cells sorted from blood. Sample subset: CD45RO+ cells pooled with CCR7-negative TemRA cells. CDR3 amino acids: CASSLVRTGGNTEAFF. The CDR3 DNA reads TGTGCCAGCAGCTTAGTTAGAACAGGGGGGAACACTGAAGCTTTCTTT. The variable domain in full, completed from reference TRBV7-6 and TRBJ1-1, reads GAGVSQSPRYKVTKRGQDVALRCDPISGHVSLYWYRQALGQGPEFLTYFNYEAQQDKSGLPNDRFSAERPEGSISTLTIQRTEQRDSAMYRCASSLVRTGGNTEAFFGQGTRLTVV.